This TCR beta chain was sequenced in a study of stem cell transplantation in POMP-related autoinflammatory disease. Sequencing was performed with immunoSEQ multiplex PCR; in TCRdb, only in-frame clones are kept and a portion is missing. The data hold 25,000 to 40,000 clones, with around 88% observed a single time. In its sample, this clone was seen a few times. The sample in question was CD4+ T cells from PBMCs, obtained before stem cell transplantation. The receptor's source is a human donor with POMP-related autoinflammation and immune dysregulation (PRAID).

In nucleotides, the CDR3 is TGTGCCAGCAGCTCCGTTTGGTCCTATGGCTACACCTTC. Protein product: CASSSVWSYGYTF. V gene TRBV7-9 combines with J gene TRBJ1-2; D unclear. Germline CDR1 SEHNR, CDR2 FQNEAQ (reference sequence). There are 13 residues in the CDR3. V was cut by 4 bases and J by 4 bases, with 10 bases left in between.